This TCR beta chain appears in the sequencing data of a study of OX40 agonist ivuxolimab in advanced cancers. Whole-study context: Of the patients, three showed partial responses, one with hepatocellular carcinoma and two with cutaneous melanoma. Study-wide findings and caveats: Fewer expanded clones were found on average in CD4+ than in CD8+ T cells.

The protocol was immunoSEQ multiplex PCR, while the TCRdb copy is restricted to in-frame clones and leaves out a portion. The sample includes around 93,000 clones, 80% to 90% seen only once; the top ten take around 1.6%. Turning to this clone: Its antigen is still unknown.

Trimming took 2 bases from V and 3 from J, leaving 13 bases between them. Germline loops: CDR1 MNHEY, CDR2 SMNVEV (reference sequence). This CDR3 is 15 amino acids long. This sequence joins TRBV27 and TRBJ1-1, with D possibly TRBD1 on 5 matching bases. The sample in question was CD4+ or CD8+ T cells sorted from blood, obtained in a trial of the OX40 agonist ivuxolimab. The receptor was derived from an adult with an advanced solid tumor such as melanoma, head and neck, liver or kidney cancer. The CDR3 sequence: CASSLRGVVDTEAFF. As DNA, the CDR3 is TGTGCCAGCAGTTTACGGGGGGTGGTAGACACTGAAGCTTTCTTT.